The 30 T cell receptor beta chains reported below all come from one sample, sequenced in a study of OX40 agonist ivuxolimab in advanced cancers. Assay used: immunoSEQ multiplex PCR; TCRdb lists only in-frame clones, some missing. Of around 26,000 clones listed, 60% to 80% were seen once; the top ten hold 9.5% to 15%. Sequenced material: CD4+ or CD8+ T cells sorted from blood, taken in a trial of the OX40 agonist ivuxolimab. The receptors shown here come from an adult with an advanced solid tumor such as melanoma, head and neck, liver or kidney cancer.

The chain has TRBV5-1 and TRBJ2-5; D is possibly TRBD1 (6 bases). Germline loops: CDR1 SGHRS, CDR2 YFSETQ. Deletions cut 0 bases from V and 9 bases from J, with 12 bases between. The CDR3 contains 13 residues. CDR3 sequence reads: CASSLEGTTSQYF. CDR3 coding DNA: TGCGCCAGCAGCTTGGAAGGGACAACCTCCCAGTACTTC.

CDR3 residues: CASSLDRGQGYTF. Written as DNA, the CDR3 is TGTGCCAGCAGCCTAGACAGGGGGCAGGGCTACACCTTC. The V and J genes are TRBV14 and TRBJ1-2, with 10 bases fitting TRBD1. The germline gives CDR1 SGHDN, CDR2 FVKESK. The J segment lost 8 bases and the V segment lost 4 bases, leaving 4 bases of the junction unmatched. CDR3 size: 13 residues.

The CDR3 nucleotides are TGTGCCTGGAGTGTACTAGCGGGGGACCTGAGGGAGACCCAGTACTTC. Translated: CAWSVLAGDLRETQYF. The chain recombines TRBV30 with TRBJ2-5, with TRBD2 identical over 11 bases. Trimming removed 0 bases from V and 5 bases from J; junction bases left unmatched: 8. The CDR3 covers 16 residues. Germline CDR1 GTSNPN, CDR2 SVGIG (reference sequence).

The chain uses TRBV29-1 and TRBJ1-2; 7 bases fit TRBD1. Germline CDR1 is SQVTM and CDR2 is ANQGSEA. The junction had 11 bases not matched to a gene; V was cut back by 7 bases and J by 6 bases. The CDR3 contains 13 residues. The CDR3 nucleotides read TGCAGCGCCCAAATCCAGGGGGGGGATGGCTACACCTTC. Translating gives CSAQIQGGDGYTF.

This clone was seen a few times. This chain connects TRBV14 to TRBJ1-1; D not resolved. Germline V gives CDR1 SGHDN, CDR2 FVKESK. The CDR3 totals 14 residues. Deletions cut 0 bases from V and 3 bases from J, with 8 bases between. The CDR3 protein is CASSQDWGYTEAFF. The DNA of the CDR3 is TGTGCCAGCAGCCAAGATTGGGGTTACACTGAAGCTTTCTTT.

This chain joins TRBV6-5 and TRBJ2-1; 7 bases match TRBD2. CDR1 MNHEY and CDR2 SVGAGI come from the germline V gene. This CDR3 is built from 16 residues. V shed 4 bases and J 6 bases; nucleotides not matched to a gene: 12. The CDR3 region has the DNA TGTGCCAGCAGTTCCTGGGGGGGGTTGGGTCGCAATGAGCAGTTCTTC. It is translated as CASSSWGGLGRNEQFF.

This chain joins TRBV7-9 and TRBJ1-1, with D possibly being TRBD1 (5 bases). Per germline, CDR1 SEHNR and CDR2 FQNEAQ (reference sequence). The CDR3 sequence is 13 residues long. Trimming cost V 6 bases and J 1 base, with 9 bases left between them. The chain's CDR3 is CASRRGENTEAFF. CDR3 DNA sequence: TGTGCCAGCAGACGGGGGGAGAACACTGAAGCTTTCTTT.

The CDR3 here is CASVEGGTDTQYF. DNA of the CDR3: TGTGCCAGCGTCGAGGGGGGCACAGATACGCAGTATTTT. The chain uses TRBV25-1 and TRBJ2-3, with a possible D match to TRBD1 (6 bases). V was cut by 8 bases and J by 1 base, with 10 bases left in between. This CDR3 region has 13 residues. Germline CDR1 MGHDK, CDR2 SYGVNS.

V usage is TRBV9 and J usage is TRBJ2-7, with TRBD1 matching 7 bases. CDR3 length equals 14 residues. Germline lookup yields CDR1 SGDLS and CDR2 YYNGEE. Trimming cost V 4 bases and J 4 bases; bases outside gene matches: 8. CDR3 coding DNA: TGTGCCAGCAGCTTTGAGGCACAGGGGTACGAGCAGTACTTC. Encoded protein: CASSFEAQGYEQYF.

The chain carries TRBV4-3 and TRBJ1-1; maybe TRBD1 (5 bases). Looked up from germline, CDR1 is LGHNA and CDR2 is YSLEER. Deletions cut 0 bases from V and 5 bases from J, with 13 bases between. This CDR3 region has 15 residues. This CDR3 reads CASSQEGRGWTEAFF. The CDR3 nucleotides are TGCGCCAGCAGCCAAGAGGGAAGGGGATGGACTGAAGCTTTCTTT.

This clone has more than one count but fewer than ten. CDR3 region: CAISPGTDWSSNEKLFF. In DNA form, the CDR3 reads TGTGCCATCAGCCCGGGGACAGATTGGTCTTCTAATGAAAAACTGTTTTTT. The chain uses TRBV10-3 and TRBJ1-4, with TRBD1 matching over 7 bases. The V gene end was trimmed by 6 bases and the J gene end by 3 bases; junction bases not matched to a gene: 13. Germline V gene lookup returns CDR1 ENHRY and CDR2 SYGVKD. The CDR3 extends over 17 amino acids.

This clone has more than one count but fewer than ten. The genes are TRBV7-9 and TRBJ1-1; D ambiguous. The germline gives CDR1 SEHNR, CDR2 FQNEAQ (reference sequence). CDR3 size: 14 residues. Deletions cut 5 bases from V and 10 bases from J, with 20 bases between. CDR3 amino acids: CASSPGTPRGGAFF. In DNA form, the CDR3 reads TGTGCCAGCAGCCCAGGTACCCCCCGAGGTGGAGCTTTCTTT. Drawing the rest from reference TRBV7-9 and TRBJ1-1, the complete variable domain is DTGVSQNPRHKITKRGQNVTFRCDPISEHNRLYWYRQTLGQGPEFLTYFQNEAQLEKSRLLSDRFSAERPKGSFSTLEIQRTEQGDSAMYLCASSPGTPRGGAFFGQGTRLTVV.

V is TRBV19 and J is TRBJ2-1; D call uncertain. Looked up from germline, CDR1 is LNHDA and CDR2 is SQIVND (reference sequence). V was clipped by 1 base and J by 6 bases, with 4 bases between them. The CDR3 contains 12 residues. The CDR3 DNA reads TGTGCCAGTAGTATAGCAAGCAATGAGCAGTTCTTC. Residues: CASSIASNEQFF.

The genes are TRBV5-1 and TRBJ2-3; 10 bases agree with TRBD2. The V gene end was trimmed by 3 bases and the J gene end by 4 bases; junction bases not matched to a gene: 5. The CDR3 consists of 15 residues. The germline V gene has CDR1 SGHRS and CDR2 YFSETQ. The CDR3 loop reads CASSYSGGAPDTQYF. The DNA of the CDR3 is TGCGCCAGCAGCTACAGCGGGGGGGCCCCAGATACGCAGTATTTT.

The chain uses TRBV9 and TRBJ2-7; 10 bases match TRBD2. CDR1 and CDR2 (germline): SGDLS, YYNGEE. The ends lost 3 bases at V and 0 bases at J; junction bases unmatched: 3. This CDR3 region has 15 residues. The CDR3 is CASSGSGGSSYEQYF. CDR3 nucleotide sequence: TGTGCCAGCAGCGGTAGCGGGGGGAGCTCCTACGAGCAGTACTTC.

The rearrangement links TRBV7-3 to TRBJ2-7; D gene ambiguous. Trimming shortened V by 2 bases and J by 6 bases, and 5 bases separated the two germline ends. This CDR3 contains 11 residues. Germline CDR1 is SGHTA and CDR2 is FQGTGA. The DNA of the CDR3 is TGTGCCAGCAGCTTAGTAGGCGAGCAGTACTTC. It yields the protein CASSLVGEQYF.

This chain joins TRBV27 and TRBJ1-2; 9 bases line up with TRBD1. Germline V lookup: CDR1 MNHEY, CDR2 SMNVEV (reference sequence). V was clipped by 5 bases and J by 3 bases; unmatched bases: 4. The length of the CDR3 is 14 residues. The CDR3 nucleotides read TGTGCCAGCAGTAATACAGGGGGCCACTATGGCTACACCTTC. Translated, it gives CASSNTGGHYGYTF.

As to this clone: Just one base apart from a much larger clone, this may be a read error. The chain employs TRBV6-5 and TRBJ2-7; D not certain. The CDR3 covers 13 residues. CDR1 is MNHEY and CDR2 is SVGAGI in the germline V gene. With 2 bases removed from V and 0 bases from J, the gap between germline ends came to 5 bases. The CDR3 DNA is TGTGCCAGCAGTTACAGGAACTCCTACGAGCAGTACTTC. This translates into CASSYRNSYEQYF.

The chain links TRBV27 to TRBJ2-2, with D tentatively TRBD1 (6 bases). Germline V gene data show CDR1 as MNHEY and CDR2 as SMNVEV (reference sequence). Trimming pared 6 bases from V and 0 bases from J, leaving 14 bases between. This CDR3 comprises 16 residues. CDR3 residues: CASRRDRQANTGELFF. The CDR3 coding sequence is TGTGCCAGCAGAAGGGACCGACAGGCGAACACCGGGGAGCTGTTTTTT.

V and J are TRBV28 and TRBJ1-4, with TRBD1 identical over 7 bases. The CDR3 has 16 residues. The germline CDR1 and CDR2 sequences are MDHEN and SYDVKM. V gave up 6 bases and J gave up 8 bases; unmatched junction bases: 15. In DNA form, the CDR3 reads TGTGCCAGCAGCCTCAACTCACAGGGGATCGGAGAAAAACTGTTTTTT. As protein: CASSLNSQGIGEKLFF. Filled out from reference TRBV28 and TRBJ1-4, the complete variable domain reads DVKVTQSSRYLVKRTGEKVFLECVQDMDHENMFWYRQDPGLGLRLIYFSYDVKMKEKGDIPEGYSVSREKKERFSLILESASTNQTSMYLCASSLNSQGIGEKLFFGSGTQLSVL.

Here the CDR3 reads CASSSPNDRLNEQFF. The CDR3 nucleotides are TGTGCCAGCAGCTCCCCAAACGACAGGCTGAATGAGCAGTTCTTC. V is TRBV5-4 and J is TRBJ2-1; D may be TRBD1 (6 bases). This CDR3 region has 15 residues. V was pared by 3 bases and J by 7 bases, with 17 bases between. Germline V CDR1 and CDR2: SGHNT, YYREEE (reference sequence).

This chain uses TRBV2 with TRBJ1-2; TRBD1 agrees at 7 bases. The trim removed 6 bases at V and 8 bases at J, leaving 6 bases unmatched. Germline lookup yields CDR1 SNHLY and CDR2 FYNNEI. The CDR3 extends over 12 amino acids. CDR3 coding DNA: TGTGCCAGCAGCGGACAGGAAAGAGGCTACACCTTC. It translates to CASSGQERGYTF. The whole variable domain, remainder taken from reference TRBV2 and TRBJ1-2, is EPEVTQTPSHQVTQMGQEVILRCVPISNHLYFYWYRQILGQKVEFLVSFYNNEISEKSEIFDDQFSVERPDGSNFTLKIRSTKLEDSAMYFCASSGQERGYTFGSGTRLTVV.

This clone showed up just a few times. The chain links TRBV7-9 to TRBJ2-1; D is undetermined. CDR3 length: 13 amino acids. Trimming took off 5 bases at V and 7 bases at J, with 12 bases between the two ends. Germline V gene sequence: CDR1 SEHNR, CDR2 FQNEAQ (reference sequence). The CDR3 bases are TGTGCCAGCAGCCCCCCCGATTTAAATGAGCAGTTCTTC. Translated: CASSPPDLNEQFF.

In the case of this clone: A read error may produce the germline difference seen at one junction end. The same CDR3 is also encoded by other DNA sequences in this sample. This chain joins TRBV4-1 and TRBJ1-1; D may be TRBD1 (5 bases). CDR1 is MGHRA and CDR2 is YSYEKL in the germline V gene. This CDR3 is built from 16 residues. The CDR3, as DNA: TGCGCCAGCAGCGCCCCGGGACGGCAAAGTTTCACTGAGGCTTTCTTT. Translating it yields CASSAPGRQSFTEAFF.

This chain connects TRBV10-3 to TRBJ2-1, with 8 positions matching TRBD2. CDR1 ENHRY and CDR2 SYGVKD come from the germline V gene. The CDR3 has 15 residues. Trimming took 3 bases from V and 8 from J; bases not matched to a gene: 9. CDR3 amino acids: CAISDRWTSPHEQFF. As DNA, the CDR3 is TGTGCCATCAGTGACCGCTGGACTAGCCCCCATGAGCAGTTCTTC.

The CDR3 nucleotides are TGTGCCAGCAGTCTTACCCCTAGCGGGGTCTACGAGCAGTACTTC. Its translation is CASSLTPSGVYEQYF. The V call is TRBV28, the J call TRBJ2-7; the match to TRBD2 covers 9 bases. This CDR3 is built from 15 residues. J was trimmed by 3 bases and V by 5 bases; bases with no gene match: 8. Germline loops: CDR1 MDHEN, CDR2 SYDVKM.

The chain employs TRBV27 and TRBJ2-3; D gene uncertain. The CDR3 is 14 residues long. Germline V gene lookup returns CDR1 MNHEY and CDR2 SMNVEV (reference sequence). V gave up 3 bases and J gave up 3 bases, with 10 bases separating them. Written as DNA, the CDR3 is TGTGCCAGCAGTTTCTCGGCCGTTACAGATACGCAGTATTTT. This codes for CASSFSAVTDTQYF.

J is TRBJ1-5 and V is TRBV2, with 10 bases fitting TRBD1. Germline-derived CDR1 and CDR2 are SNHLY and FYNNEI. V shed 8 bases and J 6 bases; nucleotides not matched to a gene: 13. The CDR3 loop spans 16 amino acids. DNA for the CDR3: TGTGCCAGCGGCTGGACGCGGACAGGGGGTAGTCAGCCCCAGCATTTT. Translation: CASGWTRTGGSQPQHF.

The rearrangement joins TRBV5-4 to TRBJ2-2, with TRBD1 matching over 7 bases. The CDR3 consists of 15 residues. Germline loops: CDR1 SGHNT, CDR2 YYREEE (reference sequence). Trimming cost V 1 base and J 5 bases; bases outside gene matches: 5. CDR3 amino acids: CASSLSNRGTGELFF. CDR3 in DNA: TGTGCCAGCAGCTTGTCGAACAGGGGTACCGGGGAGCTGTTTTTT.

The V call is TRBV7-9, the J call TRBJ2-3; TRBD2 is a possible D gene (7 bases). Per the germline V gene, CDR1 is SEHNR and CDR2 is FQNEAQ (reference sequence). Trimming took off 11 bases at V and 4 bases at J, with 13 bases between the two ends. The CDR3 length is 12 residues. CDR3 sequence: CAGRGASDTQYF. The CDR3 DNA follows: TGTGCCGGCCGGGGGGCGTCAGATACGCAGTATTTT.